This T cell receptor beta chain came from a study of T cell responses to AZD1222 COVID-19 vaccine. Study-wide findings and caveats: Across the whole spike, CD4 TCRs peaked at regions 160-218 and 743-854. Sampling that yielded the repertoires occurred only after the peak T cell response.

Per germline, CDR1 MNHEY and CDR2 SVGEGT. The CDR3 runs 16 residues. The germline V and J ends were trimmed by 6 bases and 2 bases, with 17 bases remaining between them. In its sample, this clone was seen once. What it recognizes is unknown. Produced via immunoSEQ multiplex PCR; TCRdb's table is partial and in-frame only. This table has approximately 30,000 clones, around 78% appearing once. Investigators merged groups given second doses at roughly 4 or roughly 12 weeks. The genes are TRBV6-2 or TRBV6-3 and TRBJ1-5; possibly TRBD1 for D (5 bases). The sequencing used peripheral blood, collected 28 days after the second AZD1222 dose. This TCR was recovered from an adult who received the AZD1222 COVID-19 vaccine. The CDR3 region is CASRYTQDSRNQPQHF. The CDR3 DNA follows: TGTGCCAGCAGGTACACCCAAGACAGCCGCAATCAGCCCCAGCATTTT.